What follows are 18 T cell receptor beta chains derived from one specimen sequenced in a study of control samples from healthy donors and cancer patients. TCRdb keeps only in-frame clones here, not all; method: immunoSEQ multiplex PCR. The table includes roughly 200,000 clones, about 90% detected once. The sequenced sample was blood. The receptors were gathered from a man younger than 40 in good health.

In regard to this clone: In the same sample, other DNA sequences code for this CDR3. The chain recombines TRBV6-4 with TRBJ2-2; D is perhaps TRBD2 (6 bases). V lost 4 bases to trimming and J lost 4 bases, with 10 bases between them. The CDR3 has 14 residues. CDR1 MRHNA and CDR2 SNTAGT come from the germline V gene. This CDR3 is CASSGQGGTGELFF. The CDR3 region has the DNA TGTGCCAGCAGTGGCCAGGGAGGCACCGGGGAGCTGTTTTTT.

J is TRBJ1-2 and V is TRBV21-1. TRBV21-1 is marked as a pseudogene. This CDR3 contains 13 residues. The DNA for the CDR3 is TGTGCCAGCAGCTTTCGCCGGGGGTGTGGCTACACCTTC. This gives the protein CASSFRRGCGYTF.

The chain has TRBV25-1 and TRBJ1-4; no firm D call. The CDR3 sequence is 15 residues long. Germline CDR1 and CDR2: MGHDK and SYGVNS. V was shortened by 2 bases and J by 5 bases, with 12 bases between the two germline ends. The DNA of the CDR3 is TGTGCCAGCAGTGAACCCGGCAGCAGCAATGAAAAACTGTTTTTT. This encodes CASSEPGSSNEKLFF.

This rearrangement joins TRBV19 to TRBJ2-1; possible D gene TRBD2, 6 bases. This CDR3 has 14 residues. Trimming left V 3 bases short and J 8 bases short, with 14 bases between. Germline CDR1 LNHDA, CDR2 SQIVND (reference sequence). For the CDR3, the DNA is TGTGCCAGTAGTATCGCGGGGAGCAGAGATGAGCAGTTCTTC. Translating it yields CASSIAGSRDEQFF.

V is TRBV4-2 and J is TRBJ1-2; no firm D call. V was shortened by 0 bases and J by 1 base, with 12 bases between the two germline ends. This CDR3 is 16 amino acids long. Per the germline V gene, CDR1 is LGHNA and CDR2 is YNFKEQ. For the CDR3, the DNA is TGTGCCAGCAGCCAAGATTCCACGTTCGATAACTATGGCTACACCTTC. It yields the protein CASSQDSTFDNYGYTF.

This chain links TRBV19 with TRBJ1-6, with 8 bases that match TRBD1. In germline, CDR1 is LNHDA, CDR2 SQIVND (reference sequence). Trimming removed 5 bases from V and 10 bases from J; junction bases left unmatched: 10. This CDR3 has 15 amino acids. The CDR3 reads CASSFGQGSDSPLHF. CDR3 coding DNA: TGTGCCAGTAGTTTCGGACAGGGATCCGACTCACCCCTCCACTTT.

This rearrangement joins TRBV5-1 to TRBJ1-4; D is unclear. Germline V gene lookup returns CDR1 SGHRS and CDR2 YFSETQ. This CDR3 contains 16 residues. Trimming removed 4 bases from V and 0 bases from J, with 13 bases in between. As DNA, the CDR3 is TGCGCCAGCAGCGAGTGGTCTGGGGCAACTAATGAAAAACTGTTTTTT. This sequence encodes CASSEWSGATNEKLFF.

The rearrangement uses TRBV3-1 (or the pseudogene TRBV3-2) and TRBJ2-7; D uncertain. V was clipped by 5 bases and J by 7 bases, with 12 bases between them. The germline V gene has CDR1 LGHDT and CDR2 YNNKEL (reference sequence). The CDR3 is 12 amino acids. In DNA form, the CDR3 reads TGTGCCAGCAGCAGAGGAGCGTATGAGCAGTACTTC. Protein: CASSRGAYEQYF.

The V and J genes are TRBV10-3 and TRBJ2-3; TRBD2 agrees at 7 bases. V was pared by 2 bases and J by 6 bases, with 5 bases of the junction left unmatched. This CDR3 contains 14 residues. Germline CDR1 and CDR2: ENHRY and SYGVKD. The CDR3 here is CAISEGTTTDTQYF. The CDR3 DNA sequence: TGTGCCATCAGTGAGGGGACTACGACCGATACGCAGTATTTT.

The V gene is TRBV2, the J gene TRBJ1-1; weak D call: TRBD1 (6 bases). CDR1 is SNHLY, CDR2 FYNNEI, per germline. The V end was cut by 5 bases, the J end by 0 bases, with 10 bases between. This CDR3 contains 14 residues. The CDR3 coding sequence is TGTGCCAGCAGTCGGCAGGGGATGAACACTGAAGCTTTCTTT. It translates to CASSRQGMNTEAFF.

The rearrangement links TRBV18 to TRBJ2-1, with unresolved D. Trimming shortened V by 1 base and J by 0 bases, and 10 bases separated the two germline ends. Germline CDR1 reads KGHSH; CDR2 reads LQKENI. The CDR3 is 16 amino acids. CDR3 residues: CASSPRSEGSYNEQFF. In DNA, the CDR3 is TGTGCCAGCTCACCACGGAGCGAAGGCTCCTACAATGAGCAGTTCTTC.

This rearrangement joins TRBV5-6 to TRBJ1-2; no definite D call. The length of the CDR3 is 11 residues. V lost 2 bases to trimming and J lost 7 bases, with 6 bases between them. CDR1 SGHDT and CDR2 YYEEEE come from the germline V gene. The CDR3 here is CASSLSIGYTF. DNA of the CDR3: TGTGCCAGCAGCTTATCCATTGGCTACACCTTC.

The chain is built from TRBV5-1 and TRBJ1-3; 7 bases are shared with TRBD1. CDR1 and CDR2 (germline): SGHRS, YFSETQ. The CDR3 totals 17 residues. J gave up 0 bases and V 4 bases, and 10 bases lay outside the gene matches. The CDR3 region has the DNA TGCGCCAGCAGCCTCACCACGACAGGGAGCTCTGGAAACACCATATATTTT. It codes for CASSLTTTGSSGNTIYF.

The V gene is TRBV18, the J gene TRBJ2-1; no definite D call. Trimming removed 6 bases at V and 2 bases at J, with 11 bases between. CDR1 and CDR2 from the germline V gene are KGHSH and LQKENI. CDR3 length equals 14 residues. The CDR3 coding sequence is TGTGCCAGCTCTAACTTGGGCCCCTACAATGAGCAGTTCTTC. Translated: CASSNLGPYNEQFF.

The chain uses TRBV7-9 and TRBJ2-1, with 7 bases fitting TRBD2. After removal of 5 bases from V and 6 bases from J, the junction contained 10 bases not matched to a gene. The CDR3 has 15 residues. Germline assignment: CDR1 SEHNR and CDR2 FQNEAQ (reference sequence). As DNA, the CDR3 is TGTGCCAGCAGCGTAGATCTTACGGGGGGCAATGAGCAGTTCTTC. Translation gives CASSVDLTGGNEQFF.

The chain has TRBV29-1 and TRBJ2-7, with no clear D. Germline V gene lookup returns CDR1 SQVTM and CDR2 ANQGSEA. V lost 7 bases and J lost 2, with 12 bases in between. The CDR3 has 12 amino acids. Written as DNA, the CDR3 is TGCAGCGGGCAGACTGAACCCTACGAGCAGTACTTC. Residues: CSGQTEPYEQYF.

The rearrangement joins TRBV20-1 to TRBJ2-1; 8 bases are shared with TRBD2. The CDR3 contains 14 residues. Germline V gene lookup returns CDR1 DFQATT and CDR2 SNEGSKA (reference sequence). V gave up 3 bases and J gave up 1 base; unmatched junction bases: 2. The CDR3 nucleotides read TGCAGTGCTAGTCCGGGGGGGTCCTACAATGAGCAGTTCTTC. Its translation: CSASPGGSYNEQFF.

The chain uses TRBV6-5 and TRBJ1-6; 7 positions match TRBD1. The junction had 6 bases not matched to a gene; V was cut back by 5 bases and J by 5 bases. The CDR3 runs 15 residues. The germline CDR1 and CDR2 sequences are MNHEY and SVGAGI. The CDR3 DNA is TGTGCCAGCAGTACCTCGGGACAGCATAATTCACCCCTCCACTTT. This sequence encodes CASSTSGQHNSPLHF.